This T cell receptor (beta chain) stems from a study of blood T cell repertoires in COVID-19. Looking at the study overall: The United States, Italy and Spain provided the acute and convalescent COVID-19 samples.

Produced via immunoSEQ multiplex PCR; TCRdb's table is partial and in-frame only. This sample has 110,000 to 150,000 clones, with roughly 88% found just once. V dropped 2 bases and J dropped 0 bases, with 5 bases sitting between them. Looked up from germline, CDR1 is MDHEN and CDR2 is SYDVKM. The CDR3 is made up of 14 amino acids. This clone was counted a single time. The clonotype comes from a man in his sixties with active or convalescent COVID-19. The sample comprised peripheral blood. V gene TRBV28 combines with J gene TRBJ1-3; D gene unclear. The CDR3 DNA is TGTGCCAGCAGTTTAGGGCTCTCTGGAAACACCATATATTTT. Its translation: CASSLGLSGNTIYF.